This TCR beta chain was retrieved from a study of T-cell reconstitution after alpha-beta-depleted transplantation in children. Study results and caveats: For some patients, TCRbeta diversity was high at day 60 because of recipient T cells and thymic progenitors that survived. About two months after transplant, alpha-beta T cells reportedly came from several hundred expanded graft clones. Newly produced T cells mostly provided counts and TCRbeta diversity after one year, as hyperexpanded clones declined.

Unique molecular identifiers were incorporated when the TCRbeta library was constructed. MiXCR, applied by TCRdb to the PCR reads, yields one record per CDR3 protein. The sample has 800,000 to 1,000,000 distinct CDR3 sequences, less than 30% seen once; the top ten hold about 28%. The germline V and J ends were trimmed by 7 bases and 2 bases, with 10 bases remaining between them. Germline CDR1 is SGHRS and CDR2 is YFSETQ. The CDR3 has 12 residues. Of note for this clonotype: Antigen unknown.

The V gene is TRBV5-1, the J gene TRBJ2-7; possibly TRBD2 for D (7 bases). Sequences were derived from PBMCs, mostly from graft donor cells, sampled 360 days after TCRalphabeta/CD19-depleted stem cell transplant. The clonotype comes from a boy younger than two who had a stem cell transplant for SCID, so the T cells may come from the graft donor. In nucleotides, the CDR3 is TGCGCCAGCGGGGGGGCCCCCTACGAGCAGTACTTC. It translates to CASGGAPYEQYF.